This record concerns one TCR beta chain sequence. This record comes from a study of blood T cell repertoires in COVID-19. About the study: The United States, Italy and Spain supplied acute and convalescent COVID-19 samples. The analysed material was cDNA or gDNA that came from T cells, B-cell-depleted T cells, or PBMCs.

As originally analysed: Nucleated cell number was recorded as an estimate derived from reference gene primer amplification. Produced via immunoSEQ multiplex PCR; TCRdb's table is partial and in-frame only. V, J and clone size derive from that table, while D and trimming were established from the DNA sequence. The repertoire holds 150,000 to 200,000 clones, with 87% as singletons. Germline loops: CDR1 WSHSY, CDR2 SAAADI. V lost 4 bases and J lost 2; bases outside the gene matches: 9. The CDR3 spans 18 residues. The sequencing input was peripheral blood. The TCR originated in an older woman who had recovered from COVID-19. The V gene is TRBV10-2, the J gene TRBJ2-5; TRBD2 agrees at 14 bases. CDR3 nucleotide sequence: TGCGCCAGCAGTGCCGGGACTAGCGGGGGCCCCAAACAAGAGACCCAGTACTTC. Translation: CASSAGTSGGPKQETQYF.